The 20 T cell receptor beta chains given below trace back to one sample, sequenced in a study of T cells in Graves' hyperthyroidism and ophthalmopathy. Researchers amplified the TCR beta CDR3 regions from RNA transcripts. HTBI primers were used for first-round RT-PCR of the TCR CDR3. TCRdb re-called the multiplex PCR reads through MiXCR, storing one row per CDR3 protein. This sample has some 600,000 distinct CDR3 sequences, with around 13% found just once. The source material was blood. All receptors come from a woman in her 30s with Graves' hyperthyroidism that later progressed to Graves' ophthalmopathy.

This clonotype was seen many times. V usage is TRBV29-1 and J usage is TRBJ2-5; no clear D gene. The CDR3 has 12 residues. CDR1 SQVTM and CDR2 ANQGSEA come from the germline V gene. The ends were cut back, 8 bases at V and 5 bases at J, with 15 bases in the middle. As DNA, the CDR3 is TGCAGCCTACTTCCGAATATGGAGACCCAGTACTTC. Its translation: CSLLPNMETQYF.

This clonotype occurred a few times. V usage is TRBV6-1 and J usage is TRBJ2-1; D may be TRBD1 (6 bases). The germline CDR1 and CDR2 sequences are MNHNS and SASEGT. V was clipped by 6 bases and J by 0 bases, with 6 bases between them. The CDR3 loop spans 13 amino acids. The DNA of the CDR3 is TGTGCCAGCAGACAGGGCTCCTACAATGAGCAGTTCTTC. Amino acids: CASRQGSYNEQFF.

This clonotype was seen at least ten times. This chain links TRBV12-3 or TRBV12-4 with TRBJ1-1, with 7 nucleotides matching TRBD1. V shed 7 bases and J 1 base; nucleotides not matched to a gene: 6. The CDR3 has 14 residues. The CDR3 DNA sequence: TGTGCCAGCAAGACCGGGACAGCGAACACTGAAGCTTTCTTT. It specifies CASKTGTANTEAFF.

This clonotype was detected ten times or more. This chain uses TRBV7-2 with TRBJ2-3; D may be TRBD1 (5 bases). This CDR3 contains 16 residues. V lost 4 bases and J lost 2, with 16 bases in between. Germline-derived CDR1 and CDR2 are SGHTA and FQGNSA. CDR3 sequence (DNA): TGTGCCAGCAGCTCAGGGCGCAGGGCGCACACAGATACGCAGTATTTT. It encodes CASSSGRRAHTDTQYF.

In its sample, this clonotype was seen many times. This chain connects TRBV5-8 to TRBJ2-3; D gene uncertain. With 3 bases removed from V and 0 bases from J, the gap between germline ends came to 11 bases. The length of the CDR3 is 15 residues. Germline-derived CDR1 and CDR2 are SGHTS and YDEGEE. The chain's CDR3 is CASSSDGSSTDTQYF. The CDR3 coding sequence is TGTGCCAGCAGCTCGGACGGATCTAGCACAGATACGCAGTATTTT.

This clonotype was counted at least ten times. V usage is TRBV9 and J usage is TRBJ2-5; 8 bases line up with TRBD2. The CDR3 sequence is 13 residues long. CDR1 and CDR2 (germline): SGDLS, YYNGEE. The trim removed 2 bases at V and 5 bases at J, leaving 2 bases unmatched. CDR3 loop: CASSVSGMETQYF. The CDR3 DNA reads TGTGCCAGCAGCGTTAGCGGGATGGAGACCCAGTACTTC.

The CDR3 loop reads CASRSVGDIRGYTF. Here the CDR3 DNA reads TGTGCCAGTAGGTCTGTAGGGGACATAAGGGGCTACACCTTC. V is TRBV19 and J is TRBJ1-2; the D gene is possibly TRBD1 (6 bases). The V gene lost 6 bases and the J gene lost 8 bases, with 19 bases spanning the gap. CDR3 length: 14 residues. Germline-derived CDR1 and CDR2 are LNHDA and SQIVND (reference sequence).

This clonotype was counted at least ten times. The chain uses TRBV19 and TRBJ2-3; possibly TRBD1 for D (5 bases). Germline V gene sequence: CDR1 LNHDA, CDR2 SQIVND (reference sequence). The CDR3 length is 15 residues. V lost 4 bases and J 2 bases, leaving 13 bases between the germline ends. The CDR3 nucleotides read TGTGCCAGTAGTACCGAGACAGATAACACAGATACGCAGTATTTT. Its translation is CASSTETDNTDTQYF. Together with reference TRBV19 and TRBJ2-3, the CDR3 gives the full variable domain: DGGITQSPKYLFRKEGQNVTLSCEQNLNHDAMYWYRQDPGQGLRLIYYSQIVNDFQKGDIAEGYSVSREKKESFPLTVTSAQKNPTAFYLCASSTETDNTDTQYFGPGTRLTVL.

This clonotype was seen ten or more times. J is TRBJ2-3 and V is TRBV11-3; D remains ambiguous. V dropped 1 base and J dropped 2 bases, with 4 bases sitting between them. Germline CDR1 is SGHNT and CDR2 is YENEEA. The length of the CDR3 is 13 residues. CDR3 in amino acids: CASSLAPTDTQYF. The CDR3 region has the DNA TGTGCCAGCAGCTTAGCCCCCACAGATACGCAGTATTTT.

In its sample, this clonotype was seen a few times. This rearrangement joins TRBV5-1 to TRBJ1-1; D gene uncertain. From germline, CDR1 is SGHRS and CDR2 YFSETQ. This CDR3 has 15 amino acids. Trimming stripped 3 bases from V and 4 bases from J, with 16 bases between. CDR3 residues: CASSWRPEVGTEAFF. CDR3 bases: TGCGCCAGCAGCTGGAGACCAGAAGTGGGCACTGAAGCTTTCTTT.

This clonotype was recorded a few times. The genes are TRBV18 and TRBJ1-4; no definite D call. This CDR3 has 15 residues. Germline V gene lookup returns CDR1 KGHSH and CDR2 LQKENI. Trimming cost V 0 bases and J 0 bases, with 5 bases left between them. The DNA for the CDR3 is TGTGCCAGCTCACCACCACTTCCAACTAATGAAAAACTGTTTTTT. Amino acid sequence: CASSPPLPTNEKLFF.

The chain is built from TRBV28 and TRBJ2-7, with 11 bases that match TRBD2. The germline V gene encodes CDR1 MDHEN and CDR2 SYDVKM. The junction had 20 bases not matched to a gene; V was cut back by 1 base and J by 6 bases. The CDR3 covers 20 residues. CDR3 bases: TGTGCCAGCAGTTTATTCAGTTCGGCTAGCGGGAGGCCCCCTTTTCCCGAGCAGTACTTC. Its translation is CASSLFSSASGRPPFPEQYF.

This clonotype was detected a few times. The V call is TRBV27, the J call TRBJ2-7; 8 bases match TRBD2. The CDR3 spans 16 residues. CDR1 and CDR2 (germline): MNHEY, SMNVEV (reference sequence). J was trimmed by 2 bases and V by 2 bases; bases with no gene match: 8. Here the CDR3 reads CASSLGPSGSPYEQYF. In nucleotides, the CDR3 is TGTGCCAGCAGTTTAGGACCCAGCGGGAGTCCCTACGAGCAGTACTTC.

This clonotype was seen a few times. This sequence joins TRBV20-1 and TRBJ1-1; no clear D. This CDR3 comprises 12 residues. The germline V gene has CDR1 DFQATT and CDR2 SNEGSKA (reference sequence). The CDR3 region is CIGNPTNTEAFF. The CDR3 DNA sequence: TGCATCGGCAACCCGACAAACACTGAAGCTTTCTTT.

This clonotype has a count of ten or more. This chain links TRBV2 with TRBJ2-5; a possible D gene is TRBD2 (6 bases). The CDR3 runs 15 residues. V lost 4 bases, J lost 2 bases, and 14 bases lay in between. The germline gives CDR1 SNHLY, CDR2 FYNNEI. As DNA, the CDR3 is TGTGCCAGCAGTGCCTTAGGGACTCCGCAAGAGACCCAGTACTTC. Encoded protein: CASSALGTPQETQYF.

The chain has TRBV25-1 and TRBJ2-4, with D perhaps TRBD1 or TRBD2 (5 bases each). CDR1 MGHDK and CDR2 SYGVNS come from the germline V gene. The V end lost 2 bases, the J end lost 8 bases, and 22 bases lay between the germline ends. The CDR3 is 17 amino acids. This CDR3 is CASSEGARGHLGDIQYF. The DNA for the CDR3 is TGTGCCAGCAGTGAAGGGGCTAGAGGGCACCTAGGGGACATTCAGTACTTC. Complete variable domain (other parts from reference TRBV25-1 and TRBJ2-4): EADIYQTPRYLVIGTGKKITLECSQTMGHDKMYWYQQDPGMELHLIHYSYGVNSTEKGDLSSESTVSRIRTEHFPLTLESARPSHTSQYLCASSEGARGHLGDIQYFGAGTRLSVL.

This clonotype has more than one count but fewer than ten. CDR3 coding DNA: TGCAGTGCCCGGGACAGGAATTCTGAAGCTTTCTTT. It encodes CSARDRNSEAFF. The chain links TRBV20-1 to TRBJ1-1, with TRBD1 identical over 8 bases. The CDR3 contains 12 residues. The V segment lost 6 bases and the J segment 6 bases; nucleotides outside the gene matches: 6. Germline V gene data show CDR1 as DFQATT and CDR2 as SNEGSKA (reference sequence).

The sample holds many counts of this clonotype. The CDR3 sequence: CASSPGGTNQPQHF. In DNA, the CDR3 is TGTGCCAGCAGTCCCGGAGGGACCAATCAGCCCCAGCATTTT. The chain links TRBV28 to TRBJ1-5, with TRBD1 as a possible D gene (5 bases). This CDR3 comprises 14 residues. Deletions cut 5 bases from V and 3 bases from J, with 11 bases between. Germline lookup yields CDR1 MDHEN and CDR2 SYDVKM.

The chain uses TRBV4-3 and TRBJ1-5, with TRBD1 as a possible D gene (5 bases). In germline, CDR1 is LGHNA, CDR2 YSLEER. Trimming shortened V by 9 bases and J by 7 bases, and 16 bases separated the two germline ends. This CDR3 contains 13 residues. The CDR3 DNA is TGCGCCAGGCGCGACAGTATGGGACAGCCCCAGCATTTT. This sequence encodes CARRDSMGQPQHF.

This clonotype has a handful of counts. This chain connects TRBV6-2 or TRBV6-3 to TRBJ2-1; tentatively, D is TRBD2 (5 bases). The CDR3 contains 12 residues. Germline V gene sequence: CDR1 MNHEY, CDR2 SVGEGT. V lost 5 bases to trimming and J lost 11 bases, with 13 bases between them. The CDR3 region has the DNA TGTGCCAGCAGTAGACCGGAGGATAAGCAGTTCTTC. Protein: CASSRPEDKQFF.